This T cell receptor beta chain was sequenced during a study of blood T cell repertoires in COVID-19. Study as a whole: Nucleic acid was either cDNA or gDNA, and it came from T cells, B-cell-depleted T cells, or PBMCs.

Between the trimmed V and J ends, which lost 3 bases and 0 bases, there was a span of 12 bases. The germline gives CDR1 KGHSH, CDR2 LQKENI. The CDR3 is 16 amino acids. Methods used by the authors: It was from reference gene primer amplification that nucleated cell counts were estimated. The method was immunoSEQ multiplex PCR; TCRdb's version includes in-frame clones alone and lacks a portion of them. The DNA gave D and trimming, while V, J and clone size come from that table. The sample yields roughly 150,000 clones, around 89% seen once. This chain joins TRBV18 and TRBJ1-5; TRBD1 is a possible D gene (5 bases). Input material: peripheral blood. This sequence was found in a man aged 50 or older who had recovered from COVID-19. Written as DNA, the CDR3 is TGTGCCAGCTCACCGGCAGGGATCGCTAGCAATCAGCCCCAGCATTTT. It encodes CASSPAGIASNQPQHF.